This T cell receptor beta chain was retrieved from a study of cytomegalovirus exposure and HLA in healthy donors. Whole-study findings and limits: A classifier reportedly called cytomegalovirus status with high sensitivity and specificity. In vitro assays verified that three CMV-associated chains recognized CMV antigens specifically. Later, an analysis found that TCR clusters from the first cohort tended to co-occur in the 90 to 150 validation repertoires.

On this clone itself: Its specificity is not known.

Looked up from germline, CDR1 is SGHTA and CDR2 is FQGNSA. The V end lost 5 bases, the J end lost 2 bases, and 13 bases lay between the germline ends. This CDR3 is built from 16 residues. Clones were sequenced by immunoSEQ multiplex PCR, and TCRdb holds only the in-frame ones, with some missing. Of under 400,000 clones detected, 88% appear once; the ten largest clones hold around 1%. Donors were drawn from the 120-subject validation cohort, separate from the roughly 700-subject first cohort. The sample was PBMCs. This TCR was sampled from a man aged 30 to 45 in good health and CMV-seronegative. The chain employs TRBV7-2 and TRBJ2-6; D possibly corresponds to TRBD1 (6 bases). The CDR3 loop reads CASSPTGRPGANVLTF. The DNA for the CDR3 is TGTGCCAGCAGCCCGACAGGCCGACCTGGGGCCAACGTCCTGACTTTC.